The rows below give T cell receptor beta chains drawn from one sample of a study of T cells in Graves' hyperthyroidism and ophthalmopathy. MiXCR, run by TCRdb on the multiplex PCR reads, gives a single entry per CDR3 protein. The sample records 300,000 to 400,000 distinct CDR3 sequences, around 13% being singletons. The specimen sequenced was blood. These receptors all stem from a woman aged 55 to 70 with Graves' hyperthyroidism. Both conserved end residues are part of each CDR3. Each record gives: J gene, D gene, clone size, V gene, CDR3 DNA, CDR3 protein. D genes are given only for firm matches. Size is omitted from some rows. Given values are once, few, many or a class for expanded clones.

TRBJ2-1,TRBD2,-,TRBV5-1,TGCGCCAGCAGCTCCCTTCGGACTAGCGGGAGATACGATGAGCAGTTCTTC,CASSSLRTSGRYDEQFF
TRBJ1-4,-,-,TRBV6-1,TGTGCCAGCGGCCGGGGTATCAGTGAAAAACTGTTTTTT,CASGRGISEKLFF
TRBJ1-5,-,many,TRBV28,TGTGCCAGCAGTCCAGGGGACATATCTAATCAGCCCCAGCATTTT,CASSPGDISNQPQHF
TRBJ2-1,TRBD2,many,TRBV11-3,TGTGCCAGCAGTCCCGGTGGTGCTGGCGGGAGGAGCGGGCAGTTCTTC,CASSPGGAGGRSGQFF
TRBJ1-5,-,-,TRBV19,TGTGCCAGTAGTGACACAGGGTGGGGGGCAGCCCAGCATTTT,CASSDTGWGAAQHF
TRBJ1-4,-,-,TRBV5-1,TGCGCCAGCAGCTTGGCCTTACAGTATAATGAAAAACTGTTTTTT,CASSLALQYNEKLFF
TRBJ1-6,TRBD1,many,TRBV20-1,TGCAGTGCCACTGAGACAGGGGGCAGGAATTCACCCCTCCACTTT,CSATETGGRNSPLHF
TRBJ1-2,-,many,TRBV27,TGTGCCAGCAGTCTAGGTGGGGGGCTTGGCTACACCTTC,CASSLGGGLGYTF
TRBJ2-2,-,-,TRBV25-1,TGTGCCAGCAGTGAACCCGAGGGGAACACCGGGGAGCTGTTTTTT,CASSEPEGNTGELFF
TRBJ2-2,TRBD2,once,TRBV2,TGTGCCAGCAGGGAAACTAGCGGGAGGAATGACTGGGAGCTGTTTTTT,CASRETSGRNDWELFF
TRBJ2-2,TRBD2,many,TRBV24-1,TGTGCCACCAGTGATCTAGGGACTAGCGGGAGTATAGCCGGGGAGCTGTTTTTT,CATSDLGTSGSIAGELFF
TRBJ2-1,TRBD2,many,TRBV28,TGTGCCAGCAGTCCCCTCCCCGGGACTAGCGGGACGCCCTACAATGAGCAGTTCTTC,CASSPLPGTSGTPYNEQFF
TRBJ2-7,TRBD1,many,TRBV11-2,TGTGCCAGCAGCTTAGACAGGGGGAACTACGAGCAGTACTTC,CASSLDRGNYEQYF
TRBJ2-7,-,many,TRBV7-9,TGTGCCAGCAGCTCAACAGGGACCTACGAGCAGTACTTC,CASSSTGTYEQYF
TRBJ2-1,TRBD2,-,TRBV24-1,TGTGCCACCAGTGATTTGTCGGGACTAGCGGGAGTTTACAATGAGCAGTTCTTC,CATSDLSGLAGVYNEQFF
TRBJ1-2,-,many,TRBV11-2,TGTGCCAGCAGCCGCGCAGGCTATGGCTACACCTTC,CASSRAGYGYTF
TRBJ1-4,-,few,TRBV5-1,TGCGCCAGCAGCTTGGGCGGGGGGCAGGGTGAAAAACTGTTTTTT,CASSLGGGQGEKLFF
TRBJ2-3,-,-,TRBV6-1,TGTGCCAGCAGTGAAGCTTTACAGGGCTCGACATGGGATACGCAGTATTTT,CASSEALQGSTWDTQYF
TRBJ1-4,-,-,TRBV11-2,TGTGCCAGCAGCTTAGGTGGCAGGGGAGGTGAAAAACTGTTTTTT,CASSLGGRGGEKLFF
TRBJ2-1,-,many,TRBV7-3,TGTGCCAGCAGCGGGGGGGGGCACGGGGCGAGCTCCTACAATGAGCAGTTCTTC,CASSGGGHGASSYNEQFF
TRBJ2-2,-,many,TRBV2,TGTGCCAGCAGTGAATCATCACGGGCCCAGAGACGGGAGCTGTTTTTT,CASSESSRAQRRELFF
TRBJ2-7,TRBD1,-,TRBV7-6,TGTGCCAGCAGCTTATGGGACAGGGAGGGTTACGAGCAGTACTTC,CASSLWDREGYEQYF
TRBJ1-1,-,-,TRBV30,TGTGCCTGGAGTGTTGGACAGAACACTGAAGCTTTCTTT,CAWSVGQNTEAFF
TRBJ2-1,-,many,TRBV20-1,TGCAGTGCTAGTTCCCTGACTGACCAGAGCTCCTACAATGAGCAGTTCTTC,CSASSLTDQSSYNEQFF
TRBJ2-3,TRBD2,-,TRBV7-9,TGTGCCAGCAGCTTAGCCACCGGGACTAGCGCCCACACAGATACGCAGTATTTT,CASSLATGTSAHTDTQYF
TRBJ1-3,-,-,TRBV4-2,TGTGCCAGCAGCCAAGAGGAGAGGATGGGGTCTGGAAACACCATATATTTT,CASSQEERMGSGNTIYF
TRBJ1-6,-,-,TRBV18,TGTGCCAGCTCACCCTCCAGGTGGAATTCACCCCTCCACTTT,CASSPSRWNSPLHF
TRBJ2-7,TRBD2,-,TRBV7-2,TGTGCCAGCAGCTTACCCTGGACTAGCGGGAGTCGATACGAGCAGTACTTC,CASSLPWTSGSRYEQYF
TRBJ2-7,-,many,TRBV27,TGTGCCAGCAGCTCGGGGCTAGACTTTTACGAGCAGTACTTC,CASSSGLDFYEQYF
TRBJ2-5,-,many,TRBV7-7,TGTGCTAGCAGCTTAGGGACCACGCGGGAGACCCAGTACTTC,CASSLGTTRETQYF
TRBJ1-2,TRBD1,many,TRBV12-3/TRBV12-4,TGTGCCAGCAGTCGGACAGGGCTGAGGGGCTACACCTTC,CASSRTGLRGYTF
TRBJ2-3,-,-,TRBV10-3,TGTGCCACCGAAGAAACAGATACGCAGTATTTT,CATEETDTQYF
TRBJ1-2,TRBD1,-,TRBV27,TGTGCCAGCAGCCCAGGGGGCGAGAGAGCTAACTATGGCTACACCTTC,CASSPGGERANYGYTF
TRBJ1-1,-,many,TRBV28,TGTGCCAGCAGTTCAGCCCAGGGGTATTCAGAAGCTTTCTTT,CASSSAQGYSEAFF
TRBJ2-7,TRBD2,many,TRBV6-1,TGTGCCAGCAGGGCGGGAGACAGCATCTACGAGCAGTACTTC,CASRAGDSIYEQYF
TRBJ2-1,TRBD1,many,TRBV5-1,TGCGCCAGCAGCTTGGCCCAGGGGGACTACAATGAGCAGTTCTTC,CASSLAQGDYNEQFF
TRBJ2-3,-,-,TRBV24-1,TGTGCCATCAGTCCGCGGAACAGCCCGAGCACAGATACGCAGTATTTT,CAISPRNSPSTDTQYF
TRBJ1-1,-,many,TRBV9,TGTGCCACCGCGGACAGCGTGGACACTGAAGCTTTCTTT,CATADSVDTEAFF
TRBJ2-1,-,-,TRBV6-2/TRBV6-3,TGTGCCAGCAGTTACTCGACTTACAATGAGCAGTTCTTC,CASSYSTYNEQFF
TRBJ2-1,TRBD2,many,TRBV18,TGTGCCAGCTCACCTCAATTTGTAGCGGGCTACAATGAGCAGTTCTTC,CASSPQFVAGYNEQFF
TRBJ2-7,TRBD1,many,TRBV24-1,TGTGCCACCACTCAATTTCGGGACAGGTCGTATGTCGGCTACGAGCAGTACTTC,CATTQFRDRSYVGYEQYF
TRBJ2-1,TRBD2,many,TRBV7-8,TGTGCCAGCAGCTTAAGCCCTCCCGGGACTAGCGGGATCAATGAGCAGTTCTTC,CASSLSPPGTSGINEQFF
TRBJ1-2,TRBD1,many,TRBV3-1,TGTGCCAGCAGCCAACGACCCCCACGACAGGGGCGCAGCTATGGCTACACCTTC,CASSQRPPRQGRSYGYTF
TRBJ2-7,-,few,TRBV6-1,TGTGCCAGCAGTGAATGGGCAGGGGCGCCATTGGAGCAGTACTTC,CASSEWAGAPLEQYF